The text below deals with one TCR beta chain. The antigen remains unidentified. This entry comes from a study of a mutant IDH1 vaccine in newly diagnosed glioma. The CDR3 length is 15 residues. Per the germline V gene, CDR1 is KGHSH and CDR2 is LQKENI. Trimming stripped 4 bases from V and 1 base from J, with 13 bases between. This sample's time point: week 47, end of study. Each dose delivered 300 ug of mutant IDH1 20-mer peptide subcutaneously with imiquimod. Profiled with immunoSEQ multiplex PCR; TCRdb holds only in-frame clones, not every one. The sample has more than 30,000 clones, about 92% seen once; the top ten hold about 2.2%.

This specimen consisted of PBMCs, obtained from a glioma patient whose treatment included an IDH1 peptide vaccine. This receptor was identified in a man between 35 and 55 years old with glioma. The chain couples TRBV18 to TRBJ1-1, with D uncertain. The CDR3 sequence is CASSLSPQQNTEAFF. CDR3 sequence (DNA): TGTGCCAGCTCACTGTCCCCGCAGCAGAACACTGAAGCTTTCTTT.